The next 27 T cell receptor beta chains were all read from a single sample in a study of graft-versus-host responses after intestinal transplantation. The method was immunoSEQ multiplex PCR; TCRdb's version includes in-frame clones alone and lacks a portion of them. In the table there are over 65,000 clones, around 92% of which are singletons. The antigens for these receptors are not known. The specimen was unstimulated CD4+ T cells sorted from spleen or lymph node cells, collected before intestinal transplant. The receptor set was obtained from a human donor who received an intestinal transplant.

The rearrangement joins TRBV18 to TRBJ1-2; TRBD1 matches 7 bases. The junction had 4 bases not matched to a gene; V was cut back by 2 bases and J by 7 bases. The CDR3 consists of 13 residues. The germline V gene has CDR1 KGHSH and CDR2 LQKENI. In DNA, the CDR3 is TGTGCCAGCTCACCAGCAGGGGGAGGTGGCTACACCTTC. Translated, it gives CASSPAGGGGYTF.

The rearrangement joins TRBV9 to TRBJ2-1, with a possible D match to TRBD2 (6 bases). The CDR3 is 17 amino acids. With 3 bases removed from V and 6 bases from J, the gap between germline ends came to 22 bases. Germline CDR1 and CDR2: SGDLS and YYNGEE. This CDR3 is CASSAPRDFWGSNEQFF. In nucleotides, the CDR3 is TGTGCCAGCAGCGCCCCTCGGGACTTCTGGGGGAGCAATGAGCAGTTCTTC.

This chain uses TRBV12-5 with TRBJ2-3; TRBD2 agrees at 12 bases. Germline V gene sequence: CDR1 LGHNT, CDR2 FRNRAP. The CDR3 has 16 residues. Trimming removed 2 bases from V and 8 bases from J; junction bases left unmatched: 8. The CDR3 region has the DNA TGTGCTAGTGGTTTGTTTGCTAGCGGGGGGGTTGGTACGCAGTATTTT. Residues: CASGLFASGGVGTQYF.

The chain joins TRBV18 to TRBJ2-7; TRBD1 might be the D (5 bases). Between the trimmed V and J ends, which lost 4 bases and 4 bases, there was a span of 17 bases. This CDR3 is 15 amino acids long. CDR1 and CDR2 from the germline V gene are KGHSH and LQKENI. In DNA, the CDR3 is TGTGCCAGCTCACTCCGACAGACAGTAGGATACGAGCAGTACTTC. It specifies CASSLRQTVGYEQYF.

This CDR3 is CASSTSGNGYTF. In DNA form, the CDR3 reads TGTGCCAGCAGCACCTCGGGGAATGGCTACACCTTC. The chain carries TRBV6-5 and TRBJ1-2; no definite D call. The CDR3 runs 12 residues. V lost 6 bases and J lost 6, with 11 bases in between. Per the germline V gene, CDR1 is MNHEY and CDR2 is SVGAGI.

The CDR3 spells CASSLGQSLGNSPLHF. CDR3 coding DNA: TGTGCCAGCAGCCTGGGACAGTCCTTGGGGAATTCACCCCTCCACTTT. The chain joins TRBV7-2 to TRBJ1-6, with 7 bases identical to TRBD1. Looked up from germline, CDR1 is SGHTA and CDR2 is FQGNSA. The V segment lost 5 bases and the J segment 7 bases; nucleotides outside the gene matches: 11. This CDR3 is built from 16 residues.

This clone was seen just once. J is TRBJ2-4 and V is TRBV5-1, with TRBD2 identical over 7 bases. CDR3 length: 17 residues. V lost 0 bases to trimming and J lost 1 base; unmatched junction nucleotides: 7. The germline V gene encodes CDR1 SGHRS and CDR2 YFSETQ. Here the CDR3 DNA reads TGCGCCAGCAGCTTGGCCGTAGGGGAGGGGGCCAAAAACATTCAGTACTTC. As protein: CASSLAVGEGAKNIQYF.

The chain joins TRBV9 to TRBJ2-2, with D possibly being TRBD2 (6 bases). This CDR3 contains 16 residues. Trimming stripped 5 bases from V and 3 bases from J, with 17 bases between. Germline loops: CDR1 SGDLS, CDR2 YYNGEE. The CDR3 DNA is TGTGCCAGCAGAGGGTGGGGGGAAGGCCACACCGGGGAGCTGTTTTTT. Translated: CASRGWGEGHTGELFF. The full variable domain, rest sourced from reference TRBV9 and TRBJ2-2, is DSGVTQTPKHLITATGQRVTLRCSPRSGDLSVYWYQQSLDQGLQFLIQYYNGEERAKGNILERFSAQQFPDLHSELNLSSLELGDSALYFCASRGWGEGHTGELFFGEGSRLTVL.

In nucleotides, the CDR3 is TGTGCCAGCAGTCGGACAGGATCCAATCAGCCCCAGCATTTT. Protein product: CASSRTGSNQPQHF. The rearrangement links TRBV6-5 to TRBJ1-5; 7 nucleotides agree with TRBD1. CDR1 and CDR2 from the germline V gene are MNHEY and SVGAGI. This CDR3 is 14 amino acids long. V trimming: 5 bases; J trimming: 3 bases; junction bases outside the gene matches: 4.

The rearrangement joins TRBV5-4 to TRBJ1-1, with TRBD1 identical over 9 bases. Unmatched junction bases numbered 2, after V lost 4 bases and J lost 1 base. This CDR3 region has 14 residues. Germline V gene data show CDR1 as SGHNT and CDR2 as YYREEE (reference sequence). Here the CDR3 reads CASSRDRANTEAFF. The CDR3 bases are TGTGCCAGCAGCCGGGACAGGGCGAACACTGAAGCTTTCTTT. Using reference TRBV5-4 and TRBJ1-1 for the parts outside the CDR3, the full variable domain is ETGVTQSPTHLIKTRGQQVTLRCSSQSGHNTVSWYQQALGQGPQFIFQYYREEENGRGNFPPRFSGLQFPNYSSELNVNALELDDSALYLCASSRDRANTEAFFGQGTRLTVV.

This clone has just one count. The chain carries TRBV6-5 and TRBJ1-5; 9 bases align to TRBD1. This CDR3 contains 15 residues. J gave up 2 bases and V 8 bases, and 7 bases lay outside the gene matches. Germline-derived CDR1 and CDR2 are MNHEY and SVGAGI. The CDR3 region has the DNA TGTGCCAGCGCAATCACAGGGGGCGGCAATCAGCCCCAGCATTTT. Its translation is CASAITGGGNQPQHF.

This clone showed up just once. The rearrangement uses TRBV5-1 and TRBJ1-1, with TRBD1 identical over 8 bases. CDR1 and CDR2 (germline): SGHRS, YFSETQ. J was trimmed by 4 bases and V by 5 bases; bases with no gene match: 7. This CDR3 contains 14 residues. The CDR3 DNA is TGCGCCAGCAGGACAGGGGACGAGGGCACTGAAGCTTTCTTT. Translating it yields CASRTGDEGTEAFF.

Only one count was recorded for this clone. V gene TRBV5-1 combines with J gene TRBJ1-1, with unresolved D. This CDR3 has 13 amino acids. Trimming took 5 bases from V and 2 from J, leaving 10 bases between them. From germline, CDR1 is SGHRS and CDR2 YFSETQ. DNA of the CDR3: TGCGCCAGCAGGACATCTTTAAACACTGAAGCTTTCTTT. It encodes CASRTSLNTEAFF.

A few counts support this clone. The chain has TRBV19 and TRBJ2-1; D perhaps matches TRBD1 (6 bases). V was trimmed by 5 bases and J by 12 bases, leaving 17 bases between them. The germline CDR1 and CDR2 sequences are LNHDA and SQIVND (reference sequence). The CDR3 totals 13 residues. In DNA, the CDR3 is TGTGCCAGTAGTCCCCGGGACACCAATTCGCAGTTCTTC. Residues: CASSPRDTNSQFF.

CDR3 DNA: TGCGCCAGCAGCCAAGGACATACCCAGGGATGGTCCGAGCAGTACTTC. This encodes CASSQGHTQGWSEQYF. V usage is TRBV4-3 and J usage is TRBJ2-7, with D possibly matching TRBD1 (5 bases). Germline CDR1 is LGHNA and CDR2 is YSLEER. V gave up 1 base and J gave up 6 bases, with 19 bases separating them. This CDR3 is built from 16 residues.

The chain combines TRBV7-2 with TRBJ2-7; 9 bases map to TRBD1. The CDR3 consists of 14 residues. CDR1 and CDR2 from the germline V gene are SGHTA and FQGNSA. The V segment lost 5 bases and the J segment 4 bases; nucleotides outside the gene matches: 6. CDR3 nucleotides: TGTGCCAGCAGCGGCTGGACAGGGGAGTACGAGCAGTACTTC. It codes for CASSGWTGEYEQYF.

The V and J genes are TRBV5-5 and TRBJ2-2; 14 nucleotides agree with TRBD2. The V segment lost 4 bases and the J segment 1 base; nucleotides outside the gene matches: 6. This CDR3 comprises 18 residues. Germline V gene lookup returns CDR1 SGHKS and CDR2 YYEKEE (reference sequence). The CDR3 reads CASSIPGLAGENTGELFF. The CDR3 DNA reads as TGTGCCAGCAGCATTCCGGGACTAGCGGGGGAGAACACCGGGGAGCTGTTTTTT.

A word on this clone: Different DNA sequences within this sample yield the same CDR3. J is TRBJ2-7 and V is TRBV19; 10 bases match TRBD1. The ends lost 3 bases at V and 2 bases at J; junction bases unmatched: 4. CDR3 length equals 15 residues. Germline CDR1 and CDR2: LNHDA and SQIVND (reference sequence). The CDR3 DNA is TGTGCCAGTAGTATTGAAGACAGGGGGCCCTACGAGCAGTACTTC. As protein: CASSIEDRGPYEQYF.

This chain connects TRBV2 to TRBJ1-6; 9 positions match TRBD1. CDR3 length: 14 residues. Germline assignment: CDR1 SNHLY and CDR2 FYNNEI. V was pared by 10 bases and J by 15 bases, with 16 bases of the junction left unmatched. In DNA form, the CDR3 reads TGTGCCACTAAGGGCGGGACAGGGACAAAAATCCTCCACTTT. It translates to CATKGGTGTKILHF.

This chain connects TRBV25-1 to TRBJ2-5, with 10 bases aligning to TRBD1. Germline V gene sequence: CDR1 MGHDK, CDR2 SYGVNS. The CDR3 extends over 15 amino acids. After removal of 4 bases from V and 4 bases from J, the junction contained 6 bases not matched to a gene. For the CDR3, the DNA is TGTGCCAGCAGTGCCGACAGGGGGCAGGGAGAGACCCAGTACTTC. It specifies CASSADRGQGETQYF. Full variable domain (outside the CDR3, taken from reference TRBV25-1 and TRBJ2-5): EADIYQTPRYLVIGTGKKITLECSQTMGHDKMYWYQQDPGMELHLIHYSYGVNSTEKGDLSSESTVSRIRTEHFPLTLESARPSHTSQYLCASSADRGQGETQYFGPGTRLLVL.

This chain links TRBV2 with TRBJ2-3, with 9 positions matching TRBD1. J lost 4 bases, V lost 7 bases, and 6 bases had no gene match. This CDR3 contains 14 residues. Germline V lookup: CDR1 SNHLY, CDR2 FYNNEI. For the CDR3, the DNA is TGTGCCAGCACCGGGACAGGGCTTCCAGATACGCAGTATTTT. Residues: CASTGTGLPDTQYF. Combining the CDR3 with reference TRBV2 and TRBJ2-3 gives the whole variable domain EPEVTQTPSHQVTQMGQEVILRCVPISNHLYFYWYRQILGQKVEFLVSFYNNEISEKSEIFDDQFSVERPDGSNFTLKIRSTKLEDSAMYFCASTGTGLPDTQYFGPGTRLTVL.

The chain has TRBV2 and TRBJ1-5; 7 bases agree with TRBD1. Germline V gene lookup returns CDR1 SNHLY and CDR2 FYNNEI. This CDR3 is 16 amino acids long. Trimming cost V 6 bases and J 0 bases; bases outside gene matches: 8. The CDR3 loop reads CASRQGEFRSNQPQHF. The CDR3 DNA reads TGTGCCAGCAGGCAGGGGGAGTTTCGTAGCAATCAGCCCCAGCATTTT.

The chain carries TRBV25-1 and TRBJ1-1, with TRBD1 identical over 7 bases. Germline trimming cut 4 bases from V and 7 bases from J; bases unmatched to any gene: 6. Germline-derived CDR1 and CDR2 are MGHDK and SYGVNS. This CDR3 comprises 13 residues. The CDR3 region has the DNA TGTGCCAGCAGTGGAATAGGGGGCAGTGAAGCTTTCTTT. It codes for CASSGIGGSEAFF.

The DNA for the CDR3 is TGTGCCAGCTCCCTGGGAGGAGCCACAGATACGCAGTATTTT. Encoded protein: CASSLGGATDTQYF. The chain recombines TRBV6-1 with TRBJ2-3, with D maybe TRBD2 (6 bases). The CDR3 contains 14 residues. V was cut by 8 bases and J by 2 bases, with 14 bases left in between. CDR1 and CDR2 (germline): MNHNS, SASEGT.

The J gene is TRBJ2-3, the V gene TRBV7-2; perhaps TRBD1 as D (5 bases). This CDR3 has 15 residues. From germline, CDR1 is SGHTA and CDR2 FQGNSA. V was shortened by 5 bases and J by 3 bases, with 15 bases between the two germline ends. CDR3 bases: TGTGCCAGCAGCCCCTACAGGATAAAAACAGATACGCAGTATTTT. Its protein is CASSPYRIKTDTQYF. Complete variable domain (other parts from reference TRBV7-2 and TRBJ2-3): GAGVSQSPSNKVTEKGKDVELRCDPISGHTALYWYRQSLGQGLEFLIYFQGNSAPDKSGLPSDRFSAERTGGSVSTLTIQRTQQEDSAVYLCASSPYRIKTDTQYFGPGTRLTVL.

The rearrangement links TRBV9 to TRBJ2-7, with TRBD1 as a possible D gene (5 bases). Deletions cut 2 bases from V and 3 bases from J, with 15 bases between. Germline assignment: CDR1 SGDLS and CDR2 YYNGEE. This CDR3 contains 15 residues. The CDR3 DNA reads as TGTGCCAGCAGCGTGGACCTAGGGGCCTACTACGAGCAGTACTTC. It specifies CASSVDLGAYYEQYF.

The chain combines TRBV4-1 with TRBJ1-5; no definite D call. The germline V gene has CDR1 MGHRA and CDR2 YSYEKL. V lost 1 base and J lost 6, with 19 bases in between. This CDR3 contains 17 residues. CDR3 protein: CASSQAGFGRGGQPQHF. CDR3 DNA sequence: TGCGCCAGCAGCCAAGCGGGCTTCGGAAGAGGAGGTCAGCCCCAGCATTTT.